This TCR beta chain is from a study of cytomegalovirus exposure and HLA in healthy donors. Overall study context: Prior work identified roughly 120 million unique TCR beta sequences in approximately 200 million T cells.

Study-wide results and caveats: The study reported that TCR beta sequences accurately predicted HLA-A and HLA-B alleles in most subjects.

With respect to this clone: What it recognizes is unknown.

The PCR employed 60 Vbeta primers together with 13 Jbeta primers. Original data processing: A later analysis tallied approximately 80 million unique TCR beta chains, about 11 million of them shared. Sequenced by immunoSEQ multiplex PCR; TCRdb stores in-frame clones only, minus some. V and J calls and clone size are as listed in that table; D and trimming were resolved from the DNA. The sample has 150,000 to 200,000 clones, about 80% seen once. Trimming cost V 0 bases and J 3 bases, with 17 bases left between them. This CDR3 comprises 16 residues. Germline V CDR1 and CDR2: GTSNPN, SVGIG (reference sequence).

What was sequenced was PBMCs. The J gene is TRBJ1-1, the V gene TRBV30, with D possibly TRBD1 on 6 matching bases. This TCR came from a woman aged 18-35 years in good health and CMV-seropositive. CDR3 DNA sequence: TGTGCCTGGAGTGTACCCGGGGGGCAGAGTTACACTGAAGCTTTCTTT. It yields the protein CAWSVPGGQSYTEAFF.